The 2 T cell receptor beta chains reported below all come from one sample, sequenced in a study of shared clonotypes between healthy human individuals. Clones were read by immunoSEQ multiplex PCR, and TCRdb kept only the in-frame ones, dropping some. The sample lists around 750,000 clones, roughly 70% occurring once. Sequencing was done on a sample of memory CD4+ T cells sorted from blood. Regarding subset: CD45RA-negative fraction. The receptors were sampled from a woman in her twenties or thirties in good health.

In this sample, this clone turned up a few times. The V call is TRBV27, the J call TRBJ1-2, with 7 positions matching TRBD1. This CDR3 has 15 residues. Germline V gives CDR1 MNHEY, CDR2 SMNVEV (reference sequence). V was clipped by 4 bases and J by 2 bases; unmatched bases: 7. The CDR3 loop reads CASSSAGGGNYGYTF. The CDR3 DNA is TGTGCCAGCAGTTCCGCAGGGGGGGGGAACTATGGCTACACCTTC.

The chain has TRBV19 and TRBJ2-7, with 7 bases matching TRBD1. Germline CDR1 and CDR2: LNHDA and SQIVND (reference sequence). The junction had 5 bases not matched to a gene; V was cut back by 6 bases and J by 0 bases. The CDR3 is 14 residues long. DNA for the CDR3: TGTGCCAGTAGGCCGGGACAGTTCTCCTACGAGCAGTACTTC. This gives the protein CASRPGQFSYEQYF.